Listed below are T cell receptor beta chains from one sample, sequenced in a study of blood T cell repertoires in COVID-19. Method: immunoSEQ multiplex PCR; TCRdb's copy keeps in-frame clones and lacks some. The repertoire holds about 240,000 clones, with 70% to 90% as singletons. The sample was peripheral blood. The source is a man in his fifties with acute or convalescent COVID-19. The CDR3 runs from the conserved cysteine through the conserved F or W. The order of the fields is CDR3 protein, CDR3 DNA, V gene, D gene, J gene, clone size. The D gene is left open where the match is weak. A clone size is listed for some rows: how often the clone was seen (once, few, many), or a class if it is expanded.

CDR3aa: CASSDPRQGKAQPQHF
CDR3nt: TGTGCCAGCAGTGATCCAAGACAGGGAAAAGCTCAGCCCCAGCATTTT
v_gene: TRBV6-1
d_gene: TRBD1
j_gene: TRBJ1-5
abundance: -

CDR3aa: CASSTGLTVETQYF
CDR3nt: TGTGCCAGCAGCACGGGACTGACAGTGGAGACCCAGTACTTC
v_gene: TRBV3-1/TRBV3-2
d_gene: -
j_gene: TRBJ2-5
abundance: -

CDR3aa: CARPVHDLYTGELFF
CDR3nt: TGTGCCAGGCCGGTGCACGACTTGTACACCGGGGAGCTGTTTTTT
v_gene: TRBV5-8
d_gene: -
j_gene: TRBJ2-2
abundance: -

CDR3aa: CASSEEGQETQYF
CDR3nt: TGTGCCAGCAGTGAGGAGGGTCAAGAGACCCAGTACTTC
v_gene: TRBV2
d_gene: -
j_gene: TRBJ2-5
abundance: -

CDR3aa: CASRTGNSYEQYF
CDR3nt: TGTGCCAGCCGGACAGGGAACTCCTACGAGCAGTACTTC
v_gene: TRBV6-6
d_gene: TRBD1
j_gene: TRBJ2-7
abundance: -

CDR3aa: CATSSRAGTTNPYEQYF
CDR3nt: TGTGCCACCAGCAGCAGAGCCGGGACTACAAACCCCTACGAGCAGTACTTC
v_gene: TRBV15
d_gene: TRBD2
j_gene: TRBJ2-7
abundance: -

CDR3aa: CASSLDGGTGSSYEQYF
CDR3nt: TGTGCCAGCAGCTTAGACGGGGGGACAGGTAGCTCCTACGAGCAGTACTTC
v_gene: TRBV11-2
d_gene: -
j_gene: TRBJ2-7
abundance: -

CDR3aa: CASSEGQGEQPQHF
CDR3nt: TGTGCCAGCAGCGAGGGACAGGGGGAGCAGCCCCAGCATTTT
v_gene: TRBV2
d_gene: TRBD1
j_gene: TRBJ1-5
abundance: -

CDR3aa: CASSFRQYF
CDR3nt: TGTGCCAGCAGCTTCAGGCAGTACTTC
v_gene: TRBV5-6
d_gene: -
j_gene: TRBJ2-7
abundance: -

CDR3aa: CASSVGRGTTNEKLFF
CDR3nt: TGTGCCAGCAGCGTAGGAAGAGGGACAACTAATGAAAAACTGTTTTTT
v_gene: TRBV9
d_gene: -
j_gene: TRBJ1-4
abundance: -

CDR3aa: CASSPNPTGELFF
CDR3nt: TGTGCCAGCAGCCCAAATCCCACCGGGGAGCTGTTTTTT
v_gene: TRBV7-3
d_gene: -
j_gene: TRBJ2-2
abundance: -

CDR3aa: CSASGNTEAFF
CDR3nt: TGCAGTGCGTCTGGTAACACCGAAGCTTTCTTT
v_gene: TRBV20-1
d_gene: -
j_gene: TRBJ1-1
abundance: -

CDR3aa: CASSWWGSQETQYF
CDR3nt: TGTGCCAGCAGCTGGTGGGGCTCTCAAGAGACCCAGTACTTC
v_gene: TRBV7-9
d_gene: -
j_gene: TRBJ2-5
abundance: -

CDR3aa: CASRPTGGVWETQYF
CDR3nt: TGTGCCAGCAGACCTACAGGGGGCGTATGGGAGACCCAGTACTTC
v_gene: TRBV11-1
d_gene: TRBD1
j_gene: TRBJ2-5
abundance: -

CDR3aa: CASSKLSYRLAGVNEQYF
CDR3nt: TGTGCCAGCAGCAAATTAAGCTACCGACTAGCGGGAGTCAACGAGCAGTACTTC
v_gene: TRBV9
d_gene: TRBD2
j_gene: TRBJ2-7
abundance: -

CDR3aa: CASSWDNQNQPQHF
CDR3nt: TGTGCCAGCAGTTGGGACAACCAAAATCAGCCCCAGCATTTT
v_gene: TRBV7-2
d_gene: -
j_gene: TRBJ1-5
abundance: -

CDR3aa: CASSQGLTNSYEQYF
CDR3nt: TGTGCCAGCAGCCAGGGACTCACTAACTCCTACGAGCAGTACTTC
v_gene: TRBV5-6
d_gene: -
j_gene: TRBJ2-7
abundance: -

CDR3aa: CASTSPRATYEQYF
CDR3nt: TGTGCCAGCACCTCCCCGAGGGCCACCTACGAGCAGTACTTC
v_gene: TRBV7-9
d_gene: -
j_gene: TRBJ2-7
abundance: -

CDR3aa: CASRPQRLGGYTF
CDR3nt: TGTGCCAGCAGGCCTCAGAGGCTCGGAGGCTACACCTTC
v_gene: TRBV12-3/TRBV12-4
d_gene: -
j_gene: TRBJ1-2
abundance: -

CDR3aa: CASSPSGVWGYTF
CDR3nt: TGTGCCAGCAGCCCGTCGGGAGTCTGGGGCTACACCTTC
v_gene: TRBV11-3
d_gene: -
j_gene: TRBJ1-2
abundance: -

CDR3aa: CATSDPGGARDTQYF
CDR3nt: TGTGCCACCAGTGATCCAGGGGGCGCGAGAGATACGCAGTATTTT
v_gene: TRBV24-1
d_gene: TRBD1
j_gene: TRBJ2-3
abundance: -

CDR3aa: CSVGQGLVDTEAFF
CDR3nt: TGCAGCGTGGGACAGGGGTTGGTGGACACTGAAGCTTTCTTT
v_gene: TRBV29-1
d_gene: TRBD1
j_gene: TRBJ1-1
abundance: -

CDR3aa: CASSLSRLAGELFF
CDR3nt: TGTGCCAGCAGCCTATCGCGTCTGGCCGGGGAGCTGTTTTTT
v_gene: TRBV7-8
d_gene: -
j_gene: TRBJ2-2
abundance: -

CDR3aa: CASSPGGAPYEQYF
CDR3nt: TGTGCCAGCAGTCCCGGAGGGGCACCCTACGAGCAGTACTTC
v_gene: TRBV28
d_gene: -
j_gene: TRBJ2-7
abundance: -

CDR3aa: CASSRSAGLNQPQHF
CDR3nt: TGCGCCAGCAGCCGGTCGGCAGGCCTTAATCAGCCCCAGCATTTT
v_gene: TRBV5-1
d_gene: -
j_gene: TRBJ1-5
abundance: -

CDR3aa: CASSSTGRTGELFF
CDR3nt: TGTGCCAGCAGCTCGACAGGCCGCACCGGGGAGCTGTTTTTT
v_gene: TRBV11-2
d_gene: -
j_gene: TRBJ2-2
abundance: -

CDR3aa: CASSLRQTLNTGELFF
CDR3nt: TGCGCCAGCAGCTTGCGACAGACCCTCAACACCGGGGAGCTGTTTTTT
v_gene: TRBV5-1
d_gene: -
j_gene: TRBJ2-2
abundance: -

CDR3aa: CASSLAGQAQETQYF
CDR3nt: TGCGCCAGCAGCTTGGCCGGTCAGGCGCAGGAGACCCAGTACTTC
v_gene: TRBV5-1
d_gene: -
j_gene: TRBJ2-5
abundance: -

CDR3aa: CASSSGGANNEQFF
CDR3nt: TGTGCCAGCAGTAGCGGGGGGGCGAACAATGAGCAGTTCTTC
v_gene: TRBV5-5
d_gene: TRBD2
j_gene: TRBJ2-1
abundance: -

CDR3aa: CASKSGALYEQYF
CDR3nt: TGTGCCAGCAAGTCAGGGGCCCTCTACGAGCAGTACTTC
v_gene: TRBV28
d_gene: -
j_gene: TRBJ2-7
abundance: -

CDR3aa: CASSSQGWSNQPQHF
CDR3nt: TGTGCCAGCAGCTCTCAGGGCTGGAGCAATCAGCCCCAGCATTTT
v_gene: TRBV7-8
d_gene: -
j_gene: TRBJ1-5
abundance: -

CDR3aa: CASSLDGFNYNEQFF
CDR3nt: TGTGCCAGCAGCTTAGACGGGTTCAATTACAATGAGCAGTTCTTC
v_gene: TRBV11-2
d_gene: -
j_gene: TRBJ2-1
abundance: -

CDR3aa: CASSPKRGNIQYF
CDR3nt: TGTGCCAGCAGTCCAAAACGGGGAAACATTCAGTACTTC
v_gene: TRBV6-5
d_gene: -
j_gene: TRBJ2-4
abundance: -

CDR3aa: CASSNGVKGGYTF
CDR3nt: TGTGCCAGCAGCAACGGGGTGAAGGGTGGCTACACCTTC
v_gene: TRBV21-1
d_gene: -
j_gene: TRBJ1-2
abundance: few

CDR3aa: CASSPPQGSYEQYF
CDR3nt: TGTGCCAGCTCACCACCTCAGGGCTCCTACGAGCAGTACTTC
v_gene: TRBV18
d_gene: -
j_gene: TRBJ2-7
abundance: once

CDR3aa: CSVVNRGGGYTF
CDR3nt: TGCAGCGTTGTGAACAGGGGGGGAGGCTACACCTTC
v_gene: TRBV29-1
d_gene: TRBD1
j_gene: TRBJ1-2
abundance: -

CDR3aa: CATSRAGAGHSSYEQYF
CDR3nt: TGTGCCACCAGCAGAGCAGGTGCAGGGCATAGCTCCTACGAGCAGTACTTC
v_gene: TRBV15
d_gene: -
j_gene: TRBJ2-7
abundance: -

CDR3aa: CAWSLGGLQPQHF
CDR3nt: TGTGCCTGGAGCTTAGGGGGCTTGCAGCCCCAGCATTTT
v_gene: TRBV30
d_gene: TRBD1
j_gene: TRBJ1-5
abundance: -

CDR3aa: CASSYSRQMNTEAFF
CDR3nt: TGTGCCAGCAGTTACTCCCGACAGATGAACACTGAAGCTTTCTTT
v_gene: TRBV6-5
d_gene: -
j_gene: TRBJ1-1
abundance: -

CDR3aa: CASSPTSNYGYTF
CDR3nt: TGTGCCAGCAGCCCGACTTCGAACTATGGCTACACCTTC
v_gene: TRBV7-9
d_gene: -
j_gene: TRBJ1-2
abundance: -

CDR3aa: CASSQDRGRGRGTEAFF
CDR3nt: TGTGCCAGCAGCCAAGATCGGGGCAGGGGGCGAGGAACTGAAGCTTTCTTT
v_gene: TRBV14
d_gene: TRBD1
j_gene: TRBJ1-1
abundance: -

CDR3aa: CASQQDLINEQFF
CDR3nt: TGCGCCAGCCAACAGGATTTGATCAATGAGCAGTTCTTC
v_gene: TRBV5-1
d_gene: -
j_gene: TRBJ2-1
abundance: -

CDR3aa: CASRPAGLATAGELFF
CDR3nt: TGCGCCAGCAGGCCCGCGGGACTAGCGACTGCCGGGGAGCTGTTTTTT
v_gene: TRBV5-1
d_gene: TRBD2
j_gene: TRBJ2-2
abundance: -

CDR3aa: CASSTGLQGRIHTF
CDR3nt: TGTGCCAGCAGCACGGGCTTACAGGGGCGAATCCACACCTTC
v_gene: TRBV7-9
d_gene: TRBD1
j_gene: TRBJ1-2
abundance: -

CDR3aa: CASSARTGGNSPLHF
CDR3nt: TGTGCCAGCAGCGCTCGAACAGGGGGTAATTCACCCCTCCACTTT
v_gene: TRBV9
d_gene: TRBD1
j_gene: TRBJ1-6
abundance: once

CDR3aa: CAIQGVEDIQYF
CDR3nt: TGTGCTATACAGGGGGTGGAGGACATTCAGTACTTC
v_gene: TRBV6-6
d_gene: TRBD1
j_gene: TRBJ2-4
abundance: -

CDR3aa: CASSLGLVFGEQYF
CDR3nt: TGTGCCAGCAGCCTTGGACTAGTATTCGGCGAGCAGTACTTC
v_gene: TRBV3-1/TRBV3-2
d_gene: TRBD2
j_gene: TRBJ2-7
abundance: -

CDR3aa: CASSPTRPNRLADTQYF
CDR3nt: TGTGCCAGCAGCCCCACCCGCCCCAATAGACTAGCCGATACGCAGTATTTT
v_gene: TRBV11-2
d_gene: TRBD2
j_gene: TRBJ2-3
abundance: -

CDR3aa: CATSDLSGQQKQETQYF
CDR3nt: TGTGCCACCAGTGATTTATCGGGACAGCAAAAACAAGAGACCCAGTACTTC
v_gene: TRBV24-1
d_gene: TRBD1
j_gene: TRBJ2-5
abundance: once

CDR3aa: CASGLQGPYNEQFF
CDR3nt: TGTGCCAGCGGCCTGCAGGGTCCCTACAATGAGCAGTTCTTC
v_gene: TRBV27
d_gene: -
j_gene: TRBJ2-1
abundance: -

CDR3aa: CASSHRASRAKNIQYF
CDR3nt: TGTGCCAGCAGCCACAGGGCCTCTCGGGCCAAAAACATTCAGTACTTC
v_gene: TRBV5-6
d_gene: -
j_gene: TRBJ2-4
abundance: -

CDR3aa: CASSLGEVPDTQYF
CDR3nt: TGTGCCAGCAGTCTCGGCGAGGTCCCAGATACGCAGTATTTT
v_gene: TRBV6-2/TRBV6-3
d_gene: -
j_gene: TRBJ2-3
abundance: -